The sequence of this T cell receptor beta chain was determined in a study of T cell responses to AZD1222 COVID-19 vaccine (dated by TCRdb to 2020 to 2022). Regarding the complete study: AZD1222 recipients with second doses at about 4 weeks or about 12 weeks were pooled, because spike-specific TCR depth and breadth did not differ between schedules. TCR sequencing was performed for 230 to 250 trial participants, of whom 200 to 210 were given two doses of AZD1222 and around 25 were given two doses of MenACWY control vaccine. Enrollment into the trials was organized by age into subgroups of 18-55, 56-69 and 70-plus years, and those subgroups contained approximately 160, 26 and 62 TCR-sequenced participants, respectively. What the work shows at the level of the full study, not this receptor alone: A significant rise in spike-specific TCR breadth and depth was observed after two AZD1222 doses relative to day 0 and relative to MenACWY recipients. Conclusions about previously exposed vaccinees were limited because only six AZD1222 recipients were SARS-CoV-2 seropositive at baseline. In the small 56-69-year group, the increase in depth fell short of significance, most likely because of low power. Most participants were white British and females outnumbered males, and the authors suggested that clonal diversity may have been underestimated. Because no day 14 peak-response samples were available, repertoires were characterized only after the peak T cell response. CD4 TCRs associated with the vaccine covered the entire spike protein, and the dominant responses were in regions 160-218 and 743-854. Reportedly, close to half of the unique spike-specific TCRs recognized epitopes lying outside the regions that are mutated in the B.1.351 and B.1.1.7 variants.

This clone was detected a few times. Its binding antigen is unknown. No per-base quality is available; no much larger clone lies one base away. The CDR3 regions of human TCRbeta chains were analyzed by immunosequencing. The original pipeline was this. TCRs in the repertoires were compared against a reference library of SARS-CoV-2-specific TCRs that had been generated with the MIRA antigen-specificity platform. Breadth was defined as the fraction of unique TCRs that were SARS-CoV-2-associated. Depth was defined as the fraction of total T cells that were SARS-CoV-2-associated. Using the MIRA data, each spike-specific TCR was assigned both to the spike region to which the TCR was reactive and to a CD4 or CD8 class. Log10-transformed breadth and depth values were compared by one-way ANOVA with Sidak's multiple comparisons tests. TCRdb limited this immuneACCESS table to in-frame rearrangements with V and J called. A share of clones is missing; checked studies link under half to unresolved V genes, and the rest is unexplained. V, J and clone size are taken as reported in that table, and D and trimming were inferred from the DNA itself. The sample contains tens of thousands of clones, about 90% of them found a single time. The ten largest clonotypes hold around 5.8% of the sample.

This sample's time point label indicates: baseline before first vaccination. Vaccinee samples were obtained from the UK trials COV001 and COV002, which included a single-blind randomized controlled phase 2/3 trial of AZD1222 (ChAdOx1 nCoV-19) in healthy adults. For TCRbeta chain sequencing, PBMC samples were collected from trial participants at day 0 and at day 28 after the second dose. The germline V gene (reference sequence) gives CDR1 as LGHDT and CDR2 as YNNKEL. Its CDR3 holds 18 amino acids, cysteine through phenylalanine. Here the CDR3 DNA is all that survives: 54 bases in frame from base 1. V has 0 bases trimmed and J has 2 bases trimmed; junction bases matching no gene number 7.

The TCR sequence derives from an adult in good health. In this chain, TRBV3-1 (or the pseudogene TRBV3-2) is recombined with TRBJ2-5; TRBD2 agrees with 12 junctional bases. The sequences come from peripheral blood, collected on day 0 of AZD1222 vaccination. The CDR3 region reads CASSQDPALAGGQETQYF. The sequenced DNA is TGTGCCAGCAGCCAAGATCCTGCCCTAGCGGGGGGGCAAGAGACCCAGTACTTC.